Below, 22 T cell receptor beta chains from the same sample are listed, as sequenced in a study of cytomegalovirus exposure and HLA in healthy donors. Clones were sequenced by immunoSEQ multiplex PCR, and TCRdb holds only the in-frame ones, with some missing. The table has about 120,000 clones, roughly 84% seen once. The sample consisted of PBMCs. All receptors come from a woman aged 25 to 39 in good health and CMV-seronegative.

The chain recombines TRBV5-1 with TRBJ1-6; D is uncertain. The CDR3 has 14 residues. Germline V lookup: CDR1 SGHRS, CDR2 YFSETQ. Between the trimmed V and J ends, which lost 0 bases and 9 bases, there was a span of 10 bases. The CDR3 DNA reads TGCGCCAGCAGCTTGGAGCTGGGCAGTTCACCCCTCCACTTT. Translation gives CASSLELGSSPLHF.

This chain uses TRBV7-8 with TRBJ1-2; D might be TRBD1 (5 bases). There are 14 residues in the CDR3. V was cut by 5 bases and J by 5 bases, with 15 bases left in between. Germline values: CDR1 SGHVS, CDR2 FQNEAQ. The CDR3 DNA follows: TGTGCCAGCAGCCCAGGGACTGGATGGTATGGCTACACCTTC. Its translation is CASSPGTGWYGYTF.

The V gene is TRBV27, the J gene TRBJ2-3; TRBD2 matches 7 bases. This CDR3 is built from 15 residues. Germline lookup yields CDR1 MNHEY and CDR2 SMNVEV (reference sequence). J lost 5 bases, V lost 5 bases, and 10 bases had no gene match. The CDR3 loop is CASSHPSREGDTQYF. The CDR3 nucleotides read TGTGCCAGCAGTCACCCCAGTAGGGAGGGAGATACGCAGTATTTT.

The chain is built from TRBV6-6 and TRBJ1-6; the D gene is possibly TRBD1 (6 bases). The CDR3 loop spans 12 amino acids. With 5 bases removed from V and 9 bases from J, the gap between germline ends came to 8 bases. Germline V gene sequence: CDR1 MNHNY, CDR2 SVGAGI (reference sequence). The CDR3 coding sequence is TGTGCCAGCAGTACACAGGGTTCACCCCTCCACTTT. It encodes CASSTQGSPLHF.

V is TRBV5-6 and J is TRBJ2-2; 7 bases match TRBD1. V was pared by 0 bases and J by 4 bases, with 6 bases of the junction left unmatched. The CDR3 totals 16 residues. The V gene's germline CDR1 is SGHDT and CDR2 YYEEEE. The CDR3 loop reads CASSLAGAGGTGELFF. The CDR3 DNA is TGTGCCAGCAGCTTGGCCGGGGCAGGGGGCACCGGGGAGCTGTTTTTT.

The chain links TRBV23-1 to TRBJ1-5; D is possibly TRBD1 (6 bases). TRBV23-1 falls under the ORF class, with uncertain function. The CDR3 is 14 amino acids. V dropped 6 bases and J dropped 5 bases, with 14 bases sitting between them. The CDR3 DNA reads as TGCGCCAGCAGGGAGGGGGGGTACGATCAGCCCCAGCATTTT. Its translation: CASREGGYDQPQHF.

This chain uses TRBV30 with TRBJ2-7; 9 bases line up with TRBD2. The germline gives CDR1 GTSNPN, CDR2 SVGIG (reference sequence). The CDR3 is 14 residues long. With 0 bases clipped from V and 6 bases from J, the junction kept 6 bases outside the gene matches. The DNA for the CDR3 is TGTGCCTGGAGTGTAGGGCGGGGGGGATCCGAGCAGTACTTC. Protein sequence: CAWSVGRGGSEQYF.

The chain has TRBV6-6 and TRBJ1-2; D is perhaps TRBD1 (6 bases). This CDR3 comprises 12 residues. Germline values: CDR1 MNHNY, CDR2 SVGAGI (reference sequence). V was trimmed by 8 bases and J by 3 bases, leaving 10 bases between them. In DNA, the CDR3 is TGTGCCAGCCGAAACAGGGACTATGGCTACACCTTC. Protein product: CASRNRDYGYTF.

The rearrangement uses TRBV18 and TRBJ2-7, with D possibly TRBD1 on 5 matching bases. This CDR3 is built from 13 residues. CDR1 is KGHSH and CDR2 is LQKENI in the germline V gene. Deletions cut 1 base from V and 3 bases from J, with 7 bases between. In DNA, the CDR3 is TGTGCCAGCTCACCACGAAGGGGCTACGAGCAGTACTTC. It encodes CASSPRRGYEQYF.

V is TRBV7-6 and J is TRBJ1-4; D is possibly TRBD1 (5 bases). Trimming removed 2 bases from V and 8 bases from J, with 12 bases in between. The CDR3 is 14 residues long. Germline V CDR1 and CDR2: SGHVS, FNYEAQ. In DNA form, the CDR3 reads TGTGCCAGCAGCTTAAGCAGGGAGGGGGAAAAACTGTTTTTT. Translation gives CASSLSREGEKLFF.

There are a few counts of this clone. The V call is TRBV14, the J call TRBJ2-7, with 10 nucleotides matching TRBD2. Germline V CDR1 and CDR2: SGHDN, FVKESK. Germline trimming cut 4 bases from V and 3 bases from J; bases unmatched to any gene: 9. The CDR3 loop spans 16 amino acids. The chain's CDR3 is CASSLSGGPSVYEQYF. In DNA form, the CDR3 reads TGTGCCAGCAGCCTTAGCGGGGGGCCCTCGGTCTACGAGCAGTACTTC.

The genes are TRBV5-1 and TRBJ1-4, with a tentative D call TRBD1 (5 bases). CDR3 size: 15 residues. Trimming stripped 0 bases from V and 8 bases from J, with 14 bases between. Per the germline V gene, CDR1 is SGHRS and CDR2 is YFSETQ. CDR3 sequence reads: CASSLVSGVGEKLFF. The CDR3 region has the DNA TGCGCCAGCAGCTTGGTGTCGGGGGTAGGGGAAAAACTGTTTTTT.

The V gene is TRBV18, the J gene TRBJ2-3; 8 bases fit TRBD1. Germline trimming cut 6 bases from V and 6 bases from J; bases unmatched to any gene: 11. The CDR3 totals 15 residues. Germline assignment: CDR1 KGHSH and CDR2 LQKENI. CDR3 loop: CASSQGATLGDTQYF. In DNA form, the CDR3 reads TGTGCCAGCTCCCAGGGGGCCACACTCGGGGATACGCAGTATTTT.

The chain couples TRBV27 to TRBJ2-2; a possible D gene is TRBD1 (5 bases). This CDR3 spans 14 amino acids. V lost 5 bases to trimming and J lost 4 bases, with 11 bases between them. The germline gives CDR1 MNHEY, CDR2 SMNVEV (reference sequence). As DNA, the CDR3 is TGTGCCAGCAGTCTCAGGACAACCACCGGGGAGCTGTTTTTT. Translation: CASSLRTTTGELFF.

The J gene is TRBJ1-1, the V gene TRBV19, with 9 bases matching TRBD1. The junction had 12 bases not matched to a gene; V was cut back by 3 bases and J by 1 base. This CDR3 is built from 18 residues. Germline V gene data show CDR1 as LNHDA and CDR2 as SQIVND (reference sequence). CDR3 DNA sequence: TGTGCCAGTAGTATCGCGCCGGGACAGGGAAGGGGGAACACTGAAGCTTTCTTT. It encodes CASSIAPGQGRGNTEAFF.

The chain joins TRBV5-6 to TRBJ1-4, with TRBD1 matching over 8 bases. CDR3 size: 14 residues. Germline CDR1 SGHDT, CDR2 YYEEEE. Trimming took 4 bases from V and 7 from J; bases not matched to a gene: 6. This chain's CDR3 is CASSRTGGLEKLFF. The CDR3 DNA reads TGTGCCAGCAGCCGTACAGGGGGACTTGAAAAACTGTTTTTT. Combining the CDR3 with reference TRBV5-6 and TRBJ1-4 gives the whole variable domain DAGVTQSPTHLIKTRGQQVTLRCSPKSGHDTVSWYQQALGQGPQFIFQYYEEEERQRGNFPDRFSGHQFPNYSSELNVNALLLGDSALYLCASSRTGGLEKLFFGSGTQLSVL.

The chain is built from TRBV5-5 and TRBJ1-5, with TRBD1 as a possible D gene (5 bases). Germline CDR1 is SGHKS and CDR2 is YYEKEE (reference sequence). This CDR3 has 16 residues. Trimming shortened V by 0 bases and J by 0 bases, and 10 bases separated the two germline ends. CDR3 in amino acids: CASSLVGGNSNQPQHF. CDR3 bases: TGTGCCAGCAGCTTGGTCGGGGGGAATAGCAATCAGCCCCAGCATTTT.

The chain couples TRBV7-6 to TRBJ2-5; D ambiguous. V was shortened by 2 bases and J by 0 bases, with 7 bases between the two germline ends. Germline values: CDR1 SGHVS, CDR2 FNYEAQ. The CDR3 runs to 14 residues. As DNA, the CDR3 is TGTGCCAGCAGCTTAACGAACTACCAAGAGACCCAGTACTTC. Protein product: CASSLTNYQETQYF.

V gene TRBV4-1 combines with J gene TRBJ1-1; D gene ambiguous. CDR1 MGHRA and CDR2 YSYEKL come from the germline V gene. V was cut by 0 bases and J by 2 bases, with 16 bases left in between. This CDR3 spans 17 amino acids. This chain's CDR3 is CASSQDPGRRTNTEAFF. DNA for the CDR3: TGCGCCAGCAGCCAAGATCCGGGGAGACGGACTAACACTGAAGCTTTCTTT.

CDR3 loop: CASSERQPLTF. The CDR3 DNA reads as TGTGCCAGCAGTGAAAGACAGCCCCTCACCTTC. The chain is built from TRBV6-1 and TRBJ1-2, with D possibly being TRBD1 (5 bases). CDR1 MNHNS and CDR2 SASEGT come from the germline V gene. The CDR3 totals 11 residues. Trimming took 2 bases from V and 13 from J, leaving 11 bases between them.

The chain recombines TRBV5-1 with TRBJ2-5; 14 nucleotides agree with TRBD2. Trimming at V came to 4 bases and at J to 1 base, leaving 3 bases not matched to a gene. The germline CDR1 and CDR2 sequences are SGHRS and YFSETQ. The CDR3 length is 16 residues. CDR3 sequence reads: CASSPGLAGGQETQYF. The CDR3 DNA sequence: TGCGCCAGCAGCCCTGGACTAGCGGGGGGCCAAGAGACCCAGTACTTC.

V usage is TRBV2 and J usage is TRBJ2-7, with TRBD1 matching 7 bases. The CDR3 is 13 amino acids. Germline loops: CDR1 SNHLY, CDR2 FYNNEI. V shed 7 bases and J 7 bases; nucleotides not matched to a gene: 10. In DNA form, the CDR3 reads TGTGCCAGCACTCTAACAGGGGTGGGAGAGCAGTACTTC. The encoded protein is CASTLTGVGEQYF.